This T cell receptor (beta chain) was profiled in a study of blood T cell repertoires in COVID-19. As for the study in general: The study drew acute and convalescent COVID-19 samples from the United States, Italy and Spain. PBMCs, B-cell-depleted T cells, or T cells were the source of the cDNA or gDNA that made up the material.

Profiled with immunoSEQ multiplex PCR; TCRdb holds only in-frame clones, not every one. Among fewer than 110,000 clones listed, 85% were seen once. Trimming cost V 3 bases and J 2 bases, with 10 bases left between them. The CDR3 has 14 amino acids. Germline CDR1 reads SEHNR; CDR2 reads FQNEAQ (reference sequence). V usage is TRBV7-9 and J usage is TRBJ2-5, with D possibly TRBD1 on 6 matching bases. The sequence derives from a woman in her seventies with active or convalescent COVID-19. Material for sequencing was peripheral blood. Here the CDR3 DNA reads TGTGCCAGCAGCTTCCGGACAGCTCAAGAGACCCAGTACTTC. It yields the protein CASSFRTAQETQYF.